Included here is one TCR beta chain sequence, with context. The table lists this clone with a count of one. The antigen it recognizes is unknown. No qualities accompany the bases; no much larger clone lies one base away. This sample is part of a study of CD8+ T cells in alopecia areata (dated by TCRdb to about 2018). At the level of the whole study: Treated patients were enrolled in an open-label pilot trial of oral tofacitinib at 5 to 10 mg twice daily for moderate-to-severe alopecia areata. Scalp clonality was compared among normal scalp (n=4), patchy alopecia areata scalp (n=8), and alopecia totalis/universalis scalp (n=8). The study used high-throughput TCRbeta sequencing to examine T cell clonal expansion in alopecia areata, in both the C3H/HeJ mouse model and human patients. Patients stayed on tofacitinib for 6 to 18 months and then had 6 months of follow-up off drug so that delayed response and recurrence could be assessed. immunoSEQ multiplex PCR using 35 Vbeta forward primers and 13 Jbeta reverse primers was used to amplify TCRbeta CDR3 regions. The RNA source kit depended on sample type: the PAXgene miRNA kit for fixed scalp, the miRNeasy kit for PBMCs, and the RNeasy kit for mouse skin. Patients on tofacitinib were biopsied at baseline and after 4 and 24 weeks of treatment, and several of the patients also had a later scalp biopsy. Human TCRbeta sequencing covered scalp tissue and sorted CD4+ and CD8+ peripheral blood T cells from patchy and totalis/universalis alopecia areata patients and healthy controls. What the authors observed across the whole study: Unlike mouse skin, where gammadelta T cells dominate, normal human skin contains resident alphabeta T cells that get sequenced too, which complicates analysis of the scalp TCR repertoire. Higher clonality and more expanded CD8+ clones were observed in lesional scalp than in normal scalp, particularly in alopecia totalis/universalis, a finding suggestive of antigenic drive. Shared TCR sequences between patients were less evident than in mice, which may be partly attributable to HLA diversity in the patient population.

In light of the paper, this sample's time point label describes: baseline before oral tofacitinib. Lesional scalp punch biopsies and peripheral blood were obtained from alopecia areata patients. PBMCs were isolated by density centrifugation and stained for CD3, CD4 and CD8, after which CD4+ and CD8+ T cells were sorted on a FACSAria. The CDR3 holds 13 amino acids from the cysteine to the phenylalanine. Of all the DNA, just the CDR3 is kept, 39 bases in frame from base 1. V ends up 2 bases short and J 5 bases short, with an unmatched junction base count of 3. Looking up the germline V gene (reference sequence) yields CDR1 GTSNPN and CDR2 SVGIG. The protocol used for the library was the immunoSEQ multiplex PCR assay. RNA was extracted from all samples and reverse transcribed into cDNA, which served as template for TCR sequencing. First-strand cDNA was synthesized with SuperScript III using a 2:1 mix of oligo-dT and random hexamers. Amplification bias was assessed with a synthetic immune receptor repertoire, and residual bias was removed computationally. On the study's bioinformatics: Raw reads were preprocessed to remove errors, and CDR3 was defined by IMGT conventions from the conserved cysteine to phenylalanine. Clonality was calculated as 1 minus Shannon entropy normalized by log2 of the number of productive unique TCRs. Whether each scalp clone was CD4 or CD8 was inferred by checking scalp TCRbeta sequences against the CD4 and CD8 repertoires from sorted blood. TCRdb took over this immuneACCESS table, retaining in-frame rearrangements with V and J assigned. Such tables are incomplete; in checked studies, under half of the missing clones stem from an unresolved V gene, and the remainder is unexplained. V and J calls and clone size follow that table, whereas D and trimming were derived from the DNA. The sample yields roughly 250,000 clones; about 68% were counted once. The ten largest clones take up more than 0.95% of the sample.

In this chain, TRBV30 is recombined with TRBJ1-5, and 7 bases in between align with TRBD1. The sequence was collected from a human donor with alopecia areata. Sequences were derived from CD4+ T cells sorted from blood, sampled at week 0. The CDR3 protein: CAWSRDRDQPQHF. The DNA is as follows: TGTGCCTGGAGTAGGGACAGAGATCAGCCCCAGCATTTT.